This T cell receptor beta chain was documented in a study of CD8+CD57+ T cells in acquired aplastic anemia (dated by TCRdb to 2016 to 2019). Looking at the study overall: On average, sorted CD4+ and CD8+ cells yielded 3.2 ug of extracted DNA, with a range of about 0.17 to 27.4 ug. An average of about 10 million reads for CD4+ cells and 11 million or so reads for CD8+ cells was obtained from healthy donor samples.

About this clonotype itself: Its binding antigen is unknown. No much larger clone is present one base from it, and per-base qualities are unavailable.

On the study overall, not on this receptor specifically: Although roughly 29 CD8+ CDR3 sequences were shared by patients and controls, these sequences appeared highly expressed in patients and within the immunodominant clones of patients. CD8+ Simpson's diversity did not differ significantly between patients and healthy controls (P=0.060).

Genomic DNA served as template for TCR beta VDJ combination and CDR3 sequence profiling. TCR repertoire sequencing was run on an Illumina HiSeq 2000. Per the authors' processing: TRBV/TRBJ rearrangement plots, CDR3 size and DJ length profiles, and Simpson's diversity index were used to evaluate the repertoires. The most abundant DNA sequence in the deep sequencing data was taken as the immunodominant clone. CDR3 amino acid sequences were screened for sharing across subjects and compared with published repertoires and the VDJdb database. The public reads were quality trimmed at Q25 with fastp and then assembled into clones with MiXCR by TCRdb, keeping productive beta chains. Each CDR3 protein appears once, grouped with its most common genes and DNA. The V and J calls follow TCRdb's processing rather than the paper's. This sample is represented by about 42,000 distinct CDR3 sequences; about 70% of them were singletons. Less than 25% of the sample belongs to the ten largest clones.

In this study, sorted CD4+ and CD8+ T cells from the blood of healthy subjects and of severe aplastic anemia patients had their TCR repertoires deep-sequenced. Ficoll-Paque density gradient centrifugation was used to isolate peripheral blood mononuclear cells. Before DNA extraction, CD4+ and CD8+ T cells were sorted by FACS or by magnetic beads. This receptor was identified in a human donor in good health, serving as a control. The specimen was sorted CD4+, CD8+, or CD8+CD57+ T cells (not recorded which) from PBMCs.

The DNA sequence follows: TGTGCCAGTGAGGCGGGGGACAATGAGCAGTTCTTC. Its translation is CASEAGDNEQFF. The rearranged chain carries TRBV12-3 or TRBV12-4 and TRBJ2-1; TRBD2 matches 7 bases in the middle. The CDR3 starts with the cysteine, ends with the phenylalanine, and has 12 residues. Left in the record is the CDR3 DNA by itself, 36 bases read in frame from the first base. V trim: 9 bases; J trim: 5 bases; unmatched bases: 4.